Each of the 19 T cell receptor beta chains below was sequenced from the same sample in a study of brain T cells in children with intractable seizures. Time point meaning: blood from clinic visit 5 months post-surgery; TSC patient then seizure free. The repertoire was sequenced with immunoSEQ multiplex PCR; TCRdb's copy has only in-frame clones and lacks some. The sample lists about 320,000 clones, over 90% occurring once. The specimen comprised peripheral blood, sampled 4 to 5 months after surgery. All receptors derive from a boy under two years old with tuberous sclerosis and intractable seizures.

The V gene is TRBV7-2, the J gene TRBJ1-2; 7 positions match TRBD1. V shed 4 bases and J 7 bases; nucleotides not matched to a gene: 6. There are 13 residues in the CDR3. Germline lookup yields CDR1 SGHTA and CDR2 FQGNSA. The CDR3 DNA follows: TGTGCCAGCAGCTCAATACAGGGGCTTGGCTACACCTTC. Translated: CASSSIQGLGYTF. Using reference TRBV7-2 and TRBJ1-2 for the parts outside the CDR3, the full variable domain is GAGVSQSPSNKVTEKGKDVELRCDPISGHTALYWYRQSLGQGLEFLIYFQGNSAPDKSGLPSDRFSAERTGGSVSTLTIQRTQQEDSAVYLCASSSIQGLGYTFGSGTRLTVV.

V gene TRBV5-1 combines with J gene TRBJ2-1, with 7 positions matching TRBD1. Trimming at V came to 0 bases and at J to 13 bases, leaving 4 bases not matched to a gene. The CDR3 runs 12 residues. The V gene's germline CDR1 is SGHRS and CDR2 YFSETQ. In nucleotides, the CDR3 is TGCGCCAGCAGCTTGGAGGGGGCTGACCAGTTCTTC. Translating it yields CASSLEGADQFF.

This clone appeared a single time. The rearrangement uses TRBV2 and TRBJ1-2; maybe TRBD1 (6 bases). From germline, CDR1 is SNHLY and CDR2 FYNNEI. V lost 3 bases, J lost 0 bases, and 14 bases lay in between. This CDR3 has 16 residues. The CDR3, as DNA: TGTGCCAGCAGTGATTTTAGGACAGAAGCTAACTATGGCTACACCTTC. It yields the protein CASSDFRTEANYGYTF.

V and J are TRBV4-2 and TRBJ1-2, with 9 nucleotides matching TRBD1. CDR1 is LGHNA, CDR2 YNFKEQ, per germline. The CDR3 is 16 amino acids. V shed 2 bases and J 3 bases; nucleotides not matched to a gene: 7. CDR3 DNA sequence: TGTGCCAGCAGCCAACCAACGGGACAGGGATACTATGGCTACACCTTC. Translated, it gives CASSQPTGQGYYGYTF.

A remark on this clone: The identical CDR3 is also encoded by other nucleotide sequences in the sample. This chain uses TRBV29-1 with TRBJ2-3; no reliable D call. CDR1 and CDR2 from the germline V gene are SQVTM and ANQGSEA. Trimming left V 3 bases short and J 2 bases short, with 3 bases between. The length of the CDR3 is 11 residues. The CDR3 sequence is CSVDSTDTQYF. The CDR3 bases are TGCAGCGTTGATTCCACAGATACGCAGTATTTT.

The rearrangement joins TRBV4-1 to TRBJ2-5; TRBD2 matches at 9 bases. This CDR3 has 19 amino acids. Trimming cost V 1 base and J 4 bases; bases outside gene matches: 16. Germline assignment: CDR1 MGHRA and CDR2 YSYEKL. The chain's CDR3 is CASSQGTRLAGAPAETQYF. CDR3 sequence (DNA): TGCGCCAGCAGCCAAGGCACTAGGTTAGCGGGAGCCCCCGCAGAGACCCAGTACTTC.

The chain uses TRBV30 and TRBJ2-7; TRBD2 agrees at 8 bases. CDR3 size: 15 residues. Trimming took 8 bases from V and 4 from J; bases not matched to a gene: 16. Germline-derived CDR1 and CDR2 are GTSNPN and SVGIG (reference sequence). The CDR3 loop is CAQSPQREIAYEQYF. In DNA form, the CDR3 reads TGTGCCCAGAGTCCCCAGCGGGAGATTGCTTACGAGCAGTACTTC.

This chain uses TRBV9 with TRBJ2-7; 8 nucleotides line up with TRBD2. Germline-derived CDR1 and CDR2 are SGDLS and YYNGEE. V was pared by 0 bases and J by 0 bases, with 2 bases of the junction left unmatched. This CDR3 is built from 15 residues. The CDR3 sequence is CASSVDAGGSYEQYF. CDR3 DNA sequence: TGTGCCAGCAGCGTAGACGCGGGAGGCTCCTACGAGCAGTACTTC.

This CDR3 is CASSGGVLGGTIYF. In DNA, the CDR3 is TGTGCCAGCAGTGGCGGGGTCCTGGGGGGCACCATATATTTT. The chain employs TRBV25-1 and TRBJ1-3, with a tentative D call TRBD1 (5 bases). Germline values: CDR1 MGHDK, CDR2 SYGVNS. The V gene lost 4 bases and the J gene lost 9 bases, with 16 bases spanning the gap. The CDR3 totals 14 residues. Based on the CDR3 plus reference TRBV25-1 and TRBJ1-3, the full variable domain is EADIYQTPRYLVIGTGKKITLECSQTMGHDKMYWYQQDPGMELHLIHYSYGVNSTEKGDLSSESTVSRIRTEHFPLTLESARPSHTSQYLCASSGGVLGGTIYFGEGSWLTVV.

The V gene is TRBV5-1, the J gene TRBJ2-1; 8 nucleotides line up with TRBD1. CDR3 length: 14 residues. Germline V lookup: CDR1 SGHRS, CDR2 YFSETQ. With 4 bases clipped from V and 8 bases from J, the junction kept 8 bases outside the gene matches. Here the CDR3 DNA reads TGCGCCAGCAGCCCGACAGGGGACCACCATGAGCAGTTCTTC. As protein: CASSPTGDHHEQFF.

The chain links TRBV6-5 to TRBJ1-3; D is possibly TRBD1 (5 bases). V gave up 8 bases and J gave up 4 bases, with 15 bases separating them. Germline V CDR1 and CDR2: MNHEY, SVGAGI. The CDR3 spans 14 residues. CDR3 sequence reads: CASEPWGAGNTIYF. CDR3 DNA sequence: TGTGCCAGCGAACCTTGGGGCGCAGGAAACACCATATATTTT.

This chain joins TRBV7-3 and TRBJ2-3, with 7 nucleotides matching TRBD2. Germline V gene lookup returns CDR1 SGHTA and CDR2 FQGTGA. J was trimmed by 5 bases and V by 3 bases; bases with no gene match: 5. This CDR3 has 14 amino acids. The CDR3 is CASSFRTRRDTQYF. The CDR3, as DNA: TGTGCCAGCAGCTTCAGGACTAGAAGAGATACGCAGTATTTT.

The rearrangement links TRBV10-3 to TRBJ2-7, with 7 positions matching TRBD1. CDR3 size: 14 residues. Per germline, CDR1 ENHRY and CDR2 SYGVKD. The V segment lost 2 bases and the J segment 0 bases; nucleotides outside the gene matches: 1. The CDR3 protein is CAISEGDSSYEQYF. In DNA form, the CDR3 reads TGTGCCATCAGTGAGGGGGACAGCTCCTACGAGCAGTACTTC.

This sequence joins TRBV3-1 (or the pseudogene TRBV3-2) and TRBJ2-7; TRBD2 matches at 12 bases. With 4 bases clipped from V and 5 bases from J, the junction kept 12 bases outside the gene matches. The CDR3 loop spans 17 amino acids. Germline V gene data show CDR1 as LGHDT and CDR2 as YNNKEL (reference sequence). For the CDR3, the DNA is TGTGCCAGCAGCCCCGGGACTAGCGGGTCGTCGAGAGACGAGCAGTACTTC. It encodes CASSPGTSGSSRDEQYF.

J is TRBJ2-1 and V is TRBV19, with 13 bases identical to TRBD2. Germline-derived CDR1 and CDR2 are LNHDA and SQIVND (reference sequence). The CDR3 sequence is 16 residues long. V shed 6 bases and J 3 bases; nucleotides not matched to a gene: 5. The CDR3 loop is CASSGTSGIFYNEQFF. CDR3 nucleotide sequence: TGTGCCAGTAGCGGGACTAGCGGGATCTTCTACAATGAGCAGTTCTTC.

The rearrangement uses TRBV11-2 and TRBJ2-3; 9 bases agree with TRBD2. This CDR3 has 19 residues. CDR1 SGHAT and CDR2 FQNNGV come from the germline V gene. The ends lost 1 base at V and 2 bases at J; junction bases unmatched: 13. As DNA, the CDR3 is TGTGCCAGCAGCTTAGGGCCGGCGGGGGGGCTCCTTAACACAGATACGCAGTATTTT. Translating gives CASSLGPAGGLLNTDTQYF.

This chain uses TRBV7-3 with TRBJ2-1; the D gene is possibly TRBD2 (5 bases). The V end lost 2 bases, the J end lost 0 bases, and 11 bases lay between the germline ends. Germline V gene sequence: CDR1 SGHTA, CDR2 FQGTGA. The CDR3 has 16 residues. CDR3: CASSLPGSRSYNEQFF. The CDR3 coding sequence is TGTGCCAGCAGCTTACCTGGGAGTCGCTCCTACAATGAGCAGTTCTTC.

This clone was seen only once. This chain uses TRBV6-5 with TRBJ2-7; 10 positions match TRBD1. The CDR3 runs to 15 residues. Germline CDR1 reads MNHEY; CDR2 reads SVGAGI. Trimming removed 2 bases from V and 4 bases from J; junction bases left unmatched: 5. CDR3 region: CASSYRDRGGYEQYF. Here the CDR3 DNA reads TGTGCCAGCAGTTACCGGGACAGGGGTGGTTACGAGCAGTACTTC.

V and J are TRBV2 and TRBJ1-5; 8 nucleotides line up with TRBD1. V gave up 3 bases and J gave up 11 bases; unmatched junction bases: 9. Germline loops: CDR1 SNHLY, CDR2 FYNNEI. The CDR3 spans 14 residues. DNA of the CDR3: TGTGCCAGCAGTGACCGGGACAGGTGGTCGGCCCAGCATTTT. This translates into CASSDRDRWSAQHF.